The sequence of this T cell receptor (beta chain) was determined in a study of CD8 T cells in Susac syndrome. Study outcomes and limitations: The TCR sequencing and HLA analysis in the study involved a relatively small number of individuals, as the study acknowledged.

With respect to this clonotype: What it binds is not known.

This CDR3 has 15 residues. Per germline, CDR1 SGHDT and CDR2 YYEEEE. V lost 2 bases to trimming and J lost 5 bases, with 14 bases between them. In blood CD8+ and CD4+ T cells, TCR beta underwent sequencing. Random-hexamer reverse transcription was applied to roughly 0.5 to 1 ug RNA. The authors amplified TCR beta CDR3 across 54 Vbeta and 13 Jbeta using immunoSEQ multiplex PCR. TCRdb re-analysed the immunoSEQ multiplex PCR reads in MiXCR, keeping a single row per CDR3 protein. The sample gives approximately 110,000 distinct CDR3 sequences, less than 97% of which show up once; just over 0.095% is in the top ten.

The J gene is TRBJ1-5, the V gene TRBV5-6; weak D call: TRBD1 (6 bases). Sequences were obtained from CD4+ T cells from PBMCs. The clonotype comes from a human donor in good health. The CDR3 loop is CASSFSGAMDQPQHF. The CDR3 bases are TGTGCCAGCAGCTTTTCGGGGGCGATGGATCAGCCCCAGCATTTT.